Listed below are T cell receptor beta chains from one sample, sequenced in a study of blood T cell repertoires in COVID-19. Measured with immunoSEQ multiplex PCR; TCRdb has only the in-frame clones, and not every one. The table has approximately 94,000 clones, 90% to 95% seen once. Sequenced sample: peripheral blood. All receptors come from a man aged 50 to 60 with active COVID-19. CDR3s include the opening cysteine and the closing phenylalanine or tryptophan. The D gene is left open where the match is weak. Part of the rows lack a size; the others show once, few, many or a class for expanded clones.

TRBD1	TRBJ1-2	TRBV7-6	NA	TGTGCCAGCAGCTTAGACAGGGGAAGTGGCTACACCTTC	CASSLDRGSGYTF
NA	TRBJ2-5	TRBV19	NA	TGTGCCAGTAGGGCCCAGGGAACGTCTTTAGAGACCCAGTACTTC	CASRAQGTSLETQYF
TRBD2	TRBJ2-1	TRBV7-6	once	TGTGCCAGCAGCCCGCCGGGGGGGCCAGTGAATGAGCAGTTCTTC	CASSPPGGPVNEQFF
NA	TRBJ2-1	TRBV3-1/TRBV3-2	NA	TGTGCCAGCAGCCCTCTTAGCAGCGTAACCTACAATGAGCAGTTCTTC	CASSPLSSVTYNEQFF
NA	TRBJ2-1	TRBV7-8	NA	TGTGCCAGCAGCTTAGCAGCCGGGAACAATGAGCAGTTCTTC	CASSLAAGNNEQFF
TRBD1	TRBJ2-2	TRBV7-2	NA	TGTGCCAGCAGCGACAGGGGATCCGGGGAGCTGTTTTTT	CASSDRGSGELFF
TRBD1	TRBJ2-4	TRBV11-3	NA	TGTGCCAGCAGCACCCGACAGGGGGTCAGGAAAAACATTCAGTACTTC	CASSTRQGVRKNIQYF
TRBD1	TRBJ2-1	TRBV7-9	NA	TGTGCCAGCAGCGAACCAGGGGGACCCTACAATGAGCAGTTCTTC	CASSEPGGPYNEQFF
TRBD2	TRBJ2-7	TRBV15	NA	TGTGCCACCAGCAGAGGGCGGGGGTCGATCGAGCAGTACTTC	CATSRGRGSIEQYF
NA	TRBJ1-2	TRBV19	NA	TGTGCCAGTACCCCGGGGGATGGCTACACCTTC	CASTPGDGYTF
NA	TRBJ1-1	TRBV7-8	few	TGTGCCAGCAACCCGACAACACGGGGAGGCACTGAAGCTTTCTTT	CASNPTTRGGTEAFF
TRBD1	TRBJ2-2	TRBV30	NA	TGTGCCTGGAGAAGAGGCCGGACAGGGCACACCGGGGAGCTGTTTTTT	CAWRRGRTGHTGELFF
TRBD1	TRBJ2-2	TRBV6-5	NA	TGTGCCAGCAGCCGAGGGACAGGGAACACCGGGGAGCTGTTTTTT	CASSRGTGNTGELFF
TRBD1	TRBJ2-7	TRBV10-3	NA	TGTGCCATCAGTGAGGGACAGGGGTTGGACGAGCAGTACTTC	CAISEGQGLDEQYF
NA	TRBJ2-1	TRBV11-2	NA	TGTGCCAGTCTCTCCTACAATGAGCAGTTCTTC	CASLSYNEQFF
TRBD1	TRBJ2-7	TRBV11-2	NA	TGTGCCAGCAGCTTGGACAGGGGAAGCTACGAGCAGTACTTC	CASSLDRGSYEQYF
TRBD1	TRBJ2-6	TRBV11-2	NA	TGTGCCAGCAGCGGCCGAGGGGGCGCCTCTGGGGCCAACGTCCTGACTTTC	CASSGRGGASGANVLTF
NA	TRBJ2-1	TRBV6-5	NA	TGTGCCAGCAGTTACGACAGTTTGAATGAGCAGTTCTTC	CASSYDSLNEQFF
TRBD1	TRBJ1-5	TRBV5-4	NA	TGTGCCAGCAGCTCGACGGGACAGGGTGAGTTGGGCAATCAGCCCCAGCATTTT	CASSSTGQGELGNQPQHF
TRBD1	TRBJ2-4	TRBV19	NA	TGTGCCAGTAGACCTCGAGGACAGGGGGCGATGGCCAAAAACATTCAGTACTTC	CASRPRGQGAMAKNIQYF
NA	TRBJ1-2	TRBV6-5	NA	TGTGCCACCGCCTGGGGCAGGGTGGGCCCAGGCTACACCTTC	CATAWGRVGPGYTF
TRBD2	TRBJ2-1	TRBV7-2	NA	TGTGCCAGCAGCGACAGGGGACTAGCGGGGGGCCGCAGGGGTTTCTTC	CASSDRGLAGGRRGFF
TRBD1	TRBJ1-2	TRBV14	NA	TGTGCCAGCAGCCAAGAAGGAGGGACAGTGTATGGCTACACCTTC	CASSQEGGTVYGYTF
NA	TRBJ1-5	TRBV19	NA	TGTGCCAGTAGTTTCATCCATCAGCCCCAGCATTTT	CASSFIHQPQHF
NA	TRBJ2-5	TRBV27	NA	TGTGCCAGCAGTTTAGAAGTACGGGGGACCCAGTACTTC	CASSLEVRGTQYF
NA	TRBJ2-3	TRBV19	NA	TGTGCCAGTAGGGTGTCGGGAGTCAGCACAGATACGCAGTATTTT	CASRVSGVSTDTQYF
TRBD1	TRBJ1-2	TRBV5-6	NA	TGTGCCAGCAGCCCGGAGGGGGACAGTGGCTTTTATGGCTACACCTTC	CASSPEGDSGFYGYTF
TRBD1	TRBJ2-3	TRBV2	NA	TGTGCCAGCAGTAGACAGGGTAGTTCCACAGATACGCAGTATTTT	CASSRQGSSTDTQYF
NA	TRBJ1-2	TRBV6-2/TRBV6-3	few	TGTGCCAGCAGTTTCGACGGGTATGGCTACACCTTC	CASSFDGYGYTF
TRBD1	TRBJ2-3	TRBV18	once	TGTGCCAGCTCGTCACAGACAGGGGGCACAGATACGCAGTATTTT	CASSSQTGGTDTQYF
NA	TRBJ2-1	TRBV7-9	NA	TGTGCCAGCAGCTCCGAGACAGAGAGCTCCTACAATGAGCAGTTCTTC	CASSSETESSYNEQFF
NA	TRBJ2-4	TRBV2	NA	TGTGCCAGCAGTGACTCGACCGTCGCGGGCCGTAACATTCAGTACTTC	CASSDSTVAGRNIQYF
TRBD2	TRBJ2-1	TRBV19	once	TGTGCCAGTAGGGCGGCGGGAGTTGTTGAGCAGTTCTTC	CASRAAGVVEQFF
TRBD1	TRBJ1-2	TRBV2	NA	TGTGCCAGCAGTGAGTGGGACAGCGATCTCTACACCTTC	CASSEWDSDLYTF
TRBD1	TRBJ1-2	TRBV19	NA	TGTGCCAGTAGAGGGACAGGGGGGAATGGCTACACCTTC	CASRGTGGNGYTF
NA	TRBJ1-4	TRBV3-1/TRBV3-2	NA	TGTGCCAGCAGCCAACCCCATGGGGGGGGGAAGGTTAATGAAAAACTGTTTTTT	CASSQPHGGGKVNEKLFF
NA	TRBJ1-5	TRBV21-1	NA	TGTGCCAGAATAACCAGGGGGCTTAACAATCAGCCCCAGCATTTT	CARITRGLNNQPQHF
TRBD1	TRBJ2-7	TRBV6-6	few	TGTGCCAGCAGTTCCTCCGGGACAGGGGGATACGAGCAGTACTTC	CASSSSGTGGYEQYF
NA	TRBJ2-4	TRBV6-2/TRBV6-3	once	TGTGCCAGCAGTTACGTTTCAGGGTTAAACATTCAGTACTTC	CASSYVSGLNIQYF
NA	TRBJ1-4	TRBV5-5	NA	TGTGCCAGCAGCCCGGAGGGCGGCGGTAATAATGAAAAACTGTTTTTT	CASSPEGGGNNEKLFF
TRBD2	TRBJ2-2	TRBV6-1	NA	TGTGCCAGCAGTGAACGGACTAGTTGGGGATCCGGGGAGCTGTTTTTT	CASSERTSWGSGELFF
NA	TRBJ1-1	TRBV24-1	NA	TGTGCCACCAGTGGAGGGAGTAACACTGAAGCTTTCTTT	CATSGGSNTEAFF
TRBD1	TRBJ2-3	TRBV6-5	NA	TGTGCCAGCAGAACCCTCGGGACAGGTCCAGATACGCAGTATTTT	CASRTLGTGPDTQYF
NA	TRBJ1-5	TRBV20-1	NA	TGCAGTGCTAGTGATCCTTACTCCCGCCAGATTCACTATAGCAATCAGCCCCAGCATTTT	CSASDPYSRQIHYSNQPQHF
TRBD2	TRBJ2-1	TRBV20-1	NA	TGCAGTGCTAGTGCTAGCGGCTCCTACAATGAGCAGTTCTTC	CSASASGSYNEQFF
TRBD1	TRBJ1-2	TRBV27	NA	TGTGCCAGCTGGACAGGGGGCAAAGGCTACACCTTC	CASWTGGKGYTF